This section outlines one T cell receptor (beta chain) sequence together with its context. Its antigen is unknown. The protocol was immunoSEQ multiplex PCR, while the TCRdb copy is restricted to in-frame clones and leaves out a portion. The table lists 90,000 to 120,000 clones, more than 75% of them singletons. The sample belongs to a study of T cell responses to AZD1222 COVID-19 vaccine. Study-wide context: The study pooled second doses at about 4 or about 12 weeks. Study outcomes and limitations: Scientists sampled the repertoires only once the peak T cell response had passed. Nearly half of the spike-specific TCRs reportedly recognize variant regions that carry no mutations.

CDR3 length: 14 amino acids. V gave up 6 bases and J gave up 8 bases; unmatched junction bases: 10. In germline, CDR1 is LNHDA, CDR2 SQIVND (reference sequence). This specimen was peripheral blood, taken on day 0 of AZD1222 vaccination. The chain joins TRBV19 to TRBJ1-2; TRBD1 aligns across 9 bases. The source is an adult in good health. CDR3 nucleotides: TGTGCCAGTAGGGTACTACAGGGGGCGCGAGGCTACACCTTC. Residues: CASRVLQGARGYTF.